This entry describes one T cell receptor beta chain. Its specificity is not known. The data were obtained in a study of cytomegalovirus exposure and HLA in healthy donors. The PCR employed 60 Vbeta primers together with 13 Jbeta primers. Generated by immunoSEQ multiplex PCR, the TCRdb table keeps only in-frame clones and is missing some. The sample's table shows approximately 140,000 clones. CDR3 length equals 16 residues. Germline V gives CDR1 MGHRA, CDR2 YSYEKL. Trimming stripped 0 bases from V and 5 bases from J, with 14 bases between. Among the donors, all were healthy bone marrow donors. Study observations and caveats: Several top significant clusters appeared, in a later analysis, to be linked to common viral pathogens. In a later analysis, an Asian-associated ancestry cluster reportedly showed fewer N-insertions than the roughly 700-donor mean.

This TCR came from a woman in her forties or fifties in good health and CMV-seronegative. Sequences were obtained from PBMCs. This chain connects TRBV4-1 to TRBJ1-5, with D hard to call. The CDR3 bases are TGCGCCAGCAGCCAAGATCGGCGTTTTCAGGATCAGCCCCAGCATTTT. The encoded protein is CASSQDRRFQDQPQHF.